This T cell receptor beta chain was identified in a study of CD8+CD57+ T cells in acquired aplastic anemia. The overall study: On average, sorted CD4+ and CD8+ cells gave around 3.3 ug of DNA. Whole-study findings and limits: Overlapping CD8+ CDR3 repertoires of patients and controls contained under 35 shared sequences.

This clonotype was counted between two and nine times. The antigen remains undetermined. The CDR3 is made up of 17 amino acids. CDR1 SGDLS and CDR2 YYNGEE come from the germline V gene. V lost 0 bases and J 1 base, leaving 14 bases between the germline ends. By flow cytometry, patients selected for sequencing had shown an expansion of CD8+CD57+ cells. Genomic DNA, the template, was used for profiling of the TCR beta VDJ and CDR3. TCRdb recomputed calls from the reads with MiXCR, one row per CDR3 protein. This table holds 450,000 to 550,000 distinct CDR3 sequences, roughly 34% found once. The sample taken for sequencing was sorted CD4+, CD8+, or CD8+CD57+ T cells (not recorded which) from PBMCs. The V and J genes are TRBV9 and TRBJ2-4; D is possibly TRBD2 (5 bases). This sequence was found in a human donor with aplastic anemia. The CDR3 nucleotides are TGTGCCAGCAGCGTAGGAGAGGAGGTCGGGGCCAAAAACATTCAGTACTTC. It codes for CASSVGEEVGAKNIQYF.